The 22 T cell receptor beta chains presented below share a single source sample, sequenced in a study of blood T cell repertoires in COVID-19. Repertoires were generated with immunoSEQ multiplex PCR, while TCRdb's copy carries only in-frame clones and drops some. The sample has 350,000 to 450,000 clones, just under 90% seen once. Sequenced: PBMCs or T cells enriched from blood (not recorded which). These receptors were obtained from a woman aged 25 to 39 who had recovered from COVID-19.

The genes are TRBV7-2 and TRBJ1-6; possibly TRBD1 for D (6 bases). In germline, CDR1 is SGHTA, CDR2 FQGNSA. V was pared by 1 base and J by 8 bases, with 12 bases between. The CDR3 runs 15 residues. The CDR3 reads CASSLVGRGDSPLHF. CDR3 nucleotides: TGTGCCAGCAGCTTAGTGGGCAGGGGAGATTCACCCCTCCACTTT.

The V call is TRBV29-1, the J call TRBJ2-3; D is possibly TRBD2 (5 bases). The CDR3 covers 16 residues. Germline CDR1 is SQVTM and CDR2 is ANQGSEA. With 1 base removed from V and 4 bases from J, the gap between germline ends came to 18 bases. The CDR3 bases are TGCAGCGTTGAAGTAGGAGAGAGGGCCGGGTCAGATACGCAGTATTTT. It translates to CSVEVGERAGSDTQYF.

The CDR3 protein is CASSYGRDSGSYEQYF. The CDR3 nucleotides are TGTGCCAGCAGCTACGGCCGGGACAGCGGTTCCTACGAGCAGTACTTC. The rearrangement links TRBV7-9 to TRBJ2-7; 7 bases are shared with TRBD1. Looked up from germline, CDR1 is SEHNR and CDR2 is FQNEAQ (reference sequence). Unmatched junction bases numbered 10, after V lost 4 bases and J lost 1 base. CDR3 length: 16 residues.

The gene calls are TRBV6-5 and TRBJ2-7; TRBD1 might be the D (6 bases). The CDR3 length is 15 residues. Germline V lookup: CDR1 MNHEY, CDR2 SVGAGI. V lost 0 bases and J 2 bases, leaving 11 bases between the germline ends. This CDR3 reads CASSYSAGQPYEQYF. CDR3 nucleotide sequence: TGTGCCAGCAGTTACTCTGCCGGACAGCCCTACGAGCAGTACTTC.

This clone has a single count. The chain carries TRBV7-9 and TRBJ1-1; D is unclear. Germline assignment: CDR1 SEHNR and CDR2 FQNEAQ (reference sequence). Between the trimmed V and J ends, which lost 3 bases and 1 base, there was a span of 9 bases. The CDR3 totals 14 residues. CDR3 coding DNA: TGTGCCAGCAGCTTTTCCGGGAGGAACACTGAAGCTTTCTTT. Its translation is CASSFSGRNTEAFF.

The genes are TRBV4-1 and TRBJ1-5; D uncertain. V was shortened by 2 bases and J by 5 bases, with 7 bases between the two germline ends. The CDR3 has 13 residues. CDR1 and CDR2 (germline): MGHRA, YSYEKL. The CDR3 loop reads CASSQQTDQPQHF. DNA for the CDR3: TGCGCCAGCAGCCAACAAACGGATCAGCCCCAGCATTTT.

This rearrangement joins TRBV27 to TRBJ1-2, with 9 bases fitting TRBD1. The V gene end was trimmed by 6 bases and the J gene end by 5 bases; junction bases not matched to a gene: 13. Germline CDR1 and CDR2: MNHEY and SMNVEV (reference sequence). This CDR3 comprises 16 residues. The CDR3 nucleotides read TGTGCCAGCAGGGACGACGGGGGACAGGGTTCGTATGGCTACACCTTC. Its protein product is CASRDDGGQGSYGYTF.

This clone was seen just once. The chain combines TRBV19 with TRBJ2-1; a weak D match, TRBD2 (6 bases). The ends were cut back, 1 base at V and 0 bases at J, with 16 bases in the middle. The CDR3 totals 18 residues. CDR1 is LNHDA and CDR2 is SQIVND in the germline V gene (reference sequence). The CDR3 is CASSIGKGRRSSYNEQFF. The CDR3 DNA reads TGTGCCAGTAGTATAGGCAAGGGGAGGAGGAGCTCCTACAATGAGCAGTTCTTC.

The chain recombines TRBV19 with TRBJ2-7; perhaps TRBD2 as D (5 bases). The CDR3 runs 15 residues. V lost 4 bases and J 0 bases, leaving 13 bases between the germline ends. Germline CDR1 reads LNHDA; CDR2 reads SQIVND (reference sequence). In DNA, the CDR3 is TGTGCCAGTAGTACCCCCCGGGGTAGCTCCTACGAGCAGTACTTC. This translates into CASSTPRGSSYEQYF.

The chain has TRBV24-1 and TRBJ2-1; D is possibly TRBD2 (6 bases). The CDR3 loop spans 14 amino acids. Germline loops: CDR1 KGHDR, CDR2 SFDVKD. Deletions cut 3 bases from V and 10 bases from J, with 15 bases between. In DNA form, the CDR3 reads TGTGCCACCAGTGATGCCGCGTGGGGGGTAGAGCAGTTCTTC. This sequence encodes CATSDAAWGVEQFF.

This chain links TRBV5-6 with TRBJ1-5; TRBD1 might be the D (5 bases). The V end was cut by 2 bases, the J end by 2 bases, with 14 bases between. Germline lookup yields CDR1 SGHDT and CDR2 YYEEEE. The length of the CDR3 is 16 residues. CDR3 protein: CASSLSAGAGNQPQHF. As DNA, the CDR3 is TGTGCCAGCAGCTTAAGCGCTGGGGCGGGCAATCAGCCCCAGCATTTT.

The chain employs TRBV19 and TRBJ2-3, with D possibly being TRBD1 (5 bases). Germline V lookup: CDR1 LNHDA, CDR2 SQIVND (reference sequence). Trimming removed 3 bases from V and 1 base from J, with 14 bases in between. The CDR3 length is 16 residues. The chain's CDR3 is CASSIGAGRGTDTQYF. DNA for the CDR3: TGTGCCAGTAGTATTGGGGCAGGAAGGGGCACAGATACGCAGTATTTT.

The chain couples TRBV6-5 to TRBJ2-7, with D hard to call. V was trimmed by 0 bases and J by 5 bases, leaving 11 bases between them. CDR1 is MNHEY and CDR2 is SVGAGI in the germline V gene. This CDR3 has 14 residues. CDR3 nucleotides: TGTGCCAGCAGTTACTCCAGATACCCCCACGAGCAGTACTTC. It is translated as CASSYSRYPHEQYF.

This clone was seen a handful of times. The rearrangement joins TRBV20-1 to TRBJ2-1; TRBD2 matches at 10 bases. V was pared by 3 bases and J by 5 bases, with 7 bases of the junction left unmatched. The CDR3 is 15 amino acids. In germline, CDR1 is DFQATT, CDR2 SNEGSKA (reference sequence). The CDR3 loop is CSASLAGDDHNEQFF. The DNA for the CDR3 is TGCAGTGCTAGTCTAGCGGGAGATGATCACAATGAGCAGTTCTTC.

V and J are TRBV12-3 or TRBV12-4 and TRBJ1-5; D gene uncertain. V dropped 6 bases and J dropped 3 bases, with 9 bases sitting between them. This CDR3 region has 13 residues. The CDR3 protein is CASRYNPNQPQHF. CDR3 DNA: TGTGCCAGCAGATACAATCCCAATCAGCCCCAGCATTTT.

The rearrangement links TRBV28 to TRBJ1-4, with D perhaps matching TRBD1 (6 bases). V lost 5 bases, J lost 3 bases, and 16 bases lay in between. Germline loops: CDR1 MDHEN, CDR2 SYDVKM. The CDR3 is 16 amino acids. The CDR3 loop is CASSLPQGMANEKLFF. For the CDR3, the DNA is TGTGCCAGCAGTCTACCTCAGGGGATGGCTAATGAAAAACTGTTTTTT. The full variable domain, completed using reference TRBV28 and TRBJ1-4, is DVKVTQSSRYLVKRTGEKVFLECVQDMDHENMFWYRQDPGLGLRLIYFSYDVKMKEKGDIPEGYSVSREKKERFSLILESASTNQTSMYLCASSLPQGMANEKLFFGSGTQLSVL.

This chain joins TRBV12-3 or TRBV12-4 and TRBJ1-1, with D perhaps matching TRBD1 (5 bases). Trimming pared 2 bases from V and 7 bases from J, leaving 11 bases between. The length of the CDR3 is 13 residues. In DNA, the CDR3 is TGTGCCAGCAGTTTATCCGGGGGGAGTGAAGCTTTCTTT. It specifies CASSLSGGSEAFF.

V is TRBV5-4 and J is TRBJ1-1; 7 bases align to TRBD1. From germline, CDR1 is SGHNT and CDR2 YYREEE (reference sequence). V lost 4 bases to trimming and J lost 0 bases; unmatched junction nucleotides: 3. The CDR3 has 14 amino acids. The CDR3 bases are TGTGCCAGCAGCAGGACAGGTTTGAACACTGAAGCTTTCTTT. As protein: CASSRTGLNTEAFF.

The rearrangement uses TRBV6-5 and TRBJ1-1; D is possibly TRBD1 (6 bases). CDR3 length: 15 residues. Germline values: CDR1 MNHEY, CDR2 SVGAGI. V was shortened by 2 bases and J by 5 bases, with 15 bases between the two germline ends. CDR3 DNA sequence: TGTGCCAGCAGTTACGGTAGAGGGGGGGGAACTGAAGCTTTCTTT. Translated, it gives CASSYGRGGGTEAFF.

The V call is TRBV19, the J call TRBJ2-1; maybe TRBD1 (6 bases). CDR1 is LNHDA and CDR2 is SQIVND in the germline V gene (reference sequence). This CDR3 has 14 amino acids. The V gene lost 5 bases and the J gene lost 6 bases, with 14 bases spanning the gap. The CDR3 coding sequence is TGTGCCAGTAGTGTGCCAGGGGCGGGCAATGAGCAGTTCTTC. It encodes CASSVPGAGNEQFF.

This rearrangement joins TRBV20-1 to TRBJ2-7; 8 bases map to TRBD2. Looked up from germline, CDR1 is DFQATT and CDR2 is SNEGSKA (reference sequence). CDR3 length: 13 amino acids. Losses at the gene ends were 3 bases for V and 2 bases for J; bases not matched to a gene: 3. The CDR3 region is CSASFGRAYEQYF. CDR3 DNA: TGCAGTGCTAGTTTCGGGAGGGCCTACGAGCAGTACTTC.

This clone was found once. The genes are TRBV9 and TRBJ1-2; D is unresolved. Trimming removed 3 bases from V and 7 bases from J, with 7 bases in between. Germline V gene sequence: CDR1 SGDLS, CDR2 YYNGEE. This CDR3 spans 11 amino acids. The CDR3 coding sequence is TGTGCCAGCAGCGCCTTCAGTGGCTACACCTTC. It specifies CASSAFSGYTF.